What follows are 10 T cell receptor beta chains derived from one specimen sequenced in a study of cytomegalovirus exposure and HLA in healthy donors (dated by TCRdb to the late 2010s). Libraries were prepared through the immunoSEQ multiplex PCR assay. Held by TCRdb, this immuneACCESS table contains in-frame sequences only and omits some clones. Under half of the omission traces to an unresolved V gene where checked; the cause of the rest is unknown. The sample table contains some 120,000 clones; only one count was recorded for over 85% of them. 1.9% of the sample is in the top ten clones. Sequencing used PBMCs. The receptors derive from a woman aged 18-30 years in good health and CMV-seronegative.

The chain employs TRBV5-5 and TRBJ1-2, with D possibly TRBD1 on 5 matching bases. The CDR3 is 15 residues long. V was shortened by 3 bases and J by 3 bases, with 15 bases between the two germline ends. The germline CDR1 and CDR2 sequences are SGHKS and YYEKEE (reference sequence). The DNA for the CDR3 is TGTGCCAGCAGCTCACGTACAGGAAGGGACTATGGCTACACCTTC. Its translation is CASSSRTGRDYGYTF.

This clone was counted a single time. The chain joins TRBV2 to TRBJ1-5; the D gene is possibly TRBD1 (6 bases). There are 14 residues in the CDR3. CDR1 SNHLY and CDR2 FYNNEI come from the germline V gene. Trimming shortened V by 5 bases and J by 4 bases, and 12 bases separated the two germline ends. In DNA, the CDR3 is TGTGCCAGCAGTCTACGACAGGTAAATCAGCCCCAGCATTTT. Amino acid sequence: CASSLRQVNQPQHF. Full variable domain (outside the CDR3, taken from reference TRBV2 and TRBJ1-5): EPEVTQTPSHQVTQMGQEVILRCVPISNHLYFYWYRQILGQKVEFLVSFYNNEISEKSEIFDDQFSVERPDGSNFTLKIRSTKLEDSAMYFCASSLRQVNQPQHFGDGTRLSIL.

The CDR3 DNA reads TGCGCCAGCTGCGACCAGGGTAACACTGAAGCTTTCTTT. It specifies CASCDQGNTEAFF. The rearrangement links TRBV10-2 to TRBJ1-1, with a weak D call TRBD1 (5 bases). The length of the CDR3 is 13 residues. Trimming left V 8 bases short and J 2 bases short, with 12 bases between. The germline V gene encodes CDR1 WSHSY and CDR2 SAAADI.

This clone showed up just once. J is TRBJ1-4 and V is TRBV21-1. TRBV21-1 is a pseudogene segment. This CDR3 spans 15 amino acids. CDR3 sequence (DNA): TGTGCCAGCAGCCCGCGGGAGGGAGTGGATGAAAAACTGTTTTTT. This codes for CASSPREGVDEKLFF.

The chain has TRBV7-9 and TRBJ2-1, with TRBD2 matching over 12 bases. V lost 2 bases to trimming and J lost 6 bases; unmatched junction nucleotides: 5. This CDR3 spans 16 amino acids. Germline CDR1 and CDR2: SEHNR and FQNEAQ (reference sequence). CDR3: CASSLRSSGRANEQFF. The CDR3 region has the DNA TGTGCCAGCAGCTTACGCTCTAGCGGGAGGGCCAATGAGCAGTTCTTC.

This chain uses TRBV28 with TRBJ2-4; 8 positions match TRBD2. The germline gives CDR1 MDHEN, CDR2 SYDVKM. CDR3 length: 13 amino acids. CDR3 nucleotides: TGTGGAAGCGGGGGAAATTCCAAAAACATTCAGTACTTC. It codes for CGSGGNSKNIQYF.

CDR3 DNA: TGCGCCAGCAGTCCCGGGACAAACACTGAAGCTTTCTTT. Its protein product is CASSPGTNTEAFF. The chain employs TRBV5-1 and TRBJ1-1, with D possibly being TRBD1 (6 bases). V was pared by 5 bases and J by 2 bases, with 10 bases between. The CDR3 covers 13 residues. CDR1 and CDR2 from the germline V gene are SGHRS and YFSETQ.

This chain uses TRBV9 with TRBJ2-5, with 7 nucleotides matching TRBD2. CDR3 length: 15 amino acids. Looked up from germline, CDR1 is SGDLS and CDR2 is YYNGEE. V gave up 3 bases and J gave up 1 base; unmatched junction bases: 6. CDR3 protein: CASSAIGTIQETQYF. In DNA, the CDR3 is TGTGCCAGCAGCGCCATCGGGACTATCCAAGAGACCCAGTACTTC.

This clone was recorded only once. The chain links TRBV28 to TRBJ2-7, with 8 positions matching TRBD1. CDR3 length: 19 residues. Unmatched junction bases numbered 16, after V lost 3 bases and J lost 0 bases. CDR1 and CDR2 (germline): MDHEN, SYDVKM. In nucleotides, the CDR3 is TGTGCCAGCAGTTTGCGACCGGGACAGGCGCGAGAGGGCTCCTACGAGCAGTACTTC. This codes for CASSLRPGQAREGSYEQYF.

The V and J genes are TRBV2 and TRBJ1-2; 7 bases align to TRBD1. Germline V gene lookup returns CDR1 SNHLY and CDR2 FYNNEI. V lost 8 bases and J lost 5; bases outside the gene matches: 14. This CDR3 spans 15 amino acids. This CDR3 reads CASPQGTYKTYGYTF. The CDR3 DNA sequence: TGTGCCAGCCCACAGGGGACCTATAAAACATATGGCTACACCTTC.